This T cell receptor (beta chain) was captured in a study of T cells in Graves' hyperthyroidism and ophthalmopathy (dated by TCRdb to between 2019 and 2020). Study-wide context: Peripheral blood samples were taken at the time of initial diagnosis, prior to any treatment. The roughly 94 discovery patients were randomly divided into training and test sets at a 7:3 ratio. According to the paper, TCR Vbeta CDR3 sequencing was carried out on approximately 140 peripheral blood samples, which came from fewer than 50 ophthalmopathy, under 85 hyperthyroidism and 17 progressor patients. Whether ophthalmopathy could be predicted prospectively was tested in an independent validation cohort made up of under 20 hyperthyroidism patients plus 17 patients who later progressed to ophthalmopathy. The study also compared thyroid tissue and blood T-cell repertoires from several Graves' hyperthyroidism patients. Once sampling was done, hyperthyroidism patients were given methimazole at a starting dose of 30 mg daily, whereas ophthalmopathy patients were given high-dose intravenous methylprednisolone. A discovery cohort of about a hundred patients, about 43 with Graves' ophthalmopathy and approximately 55 with stable Graves' hyperthyroidism, was used to find distinguishing TCR V-J signatures.

From the cysteine up to the phenylalanine, the CDR3 has a length of 14 residues. Just the 42-base CDR3 DNA is kept, in frame starting at base 1. The germline V gene gives CDR1 as SGHRS and CDR2 as YFSETQ. The V end loses 0 bases and the J end loses 7 bases, and a stretch of 14 bases separates them. Stable Graves' hyperthyroidism was defined as the absence of progression to ophthalmopathy over 18 months of follow-up. Hyperthyroidism patients were newly diagnosed, had a disease duration of under 2 months, and were aged 18 to 65 years. Patients with uncontrolled infections, other autoimmune diseases, pregnancy or lactation were excluded. Clinical symptoms, serum thyroxine and TRAb, thyroid ultrasound, and orbital computed tomography formed the basis for the diagnoses. PBMCs were isolated from about 9.1 ml of fresh peripheral blood by Ficoll-Paque density gradient centrifugation. Total RNA was extracted using Trizol reagent, and RNA quality was assessed on an Agilent 2100 Bioanalyzer.

The TCR beta CDR3 regions were amplified from RNA transcripts. For the first round of RT-PCR on the TCR CDR3, the HTBI primer set was used together with the Qiagen OneStep RT-PCR kit. Libraries were constructed in a second round of multiplex PCR, after which size selection and purification were carried out. Libraries were sequenced paired-end with 100 bp reads on an Illumina HiSeq2000. The authors' pipeline ran thus. SOAPnuke was used to process the raw data, throwing out any read that contained adapters or uncalled bases, had a mean Phred below 15, or lacked an exact constant-primer or identifier match. COPE v1.2.5 was used to merge the high-quality paired reads, and each unique nucleotide sequence was defined as a clonotype. MiTCR v1.1 was used to align clonotypes to the IMGT TRBV, TRBD and TRBJ reference segments. Only V-J combinations with frequency above 0.0001, covering 99.2% of repertoires, were analysed. The TCS score was defined as F50 (clonal expansion) divided by E x V (chaos), with BLOSUM62-based TCRdist calculated between CDR3 peptides within each V-J. Welch's t-statistics and random forest reduced roughly 500 V-J features to about 12, which were used in a naive Bayes classifier (R e1071). The raw public reads went through TCRdb reprocessing: fastp at Q25, MiXCR clone calling, in-frame beta chains kept. Rows are combined by CDR3 protein, so each entry shows the most common genes and DNA. The V and J calls reflect TCRdb's pipeline rather than the authors' work. Counted in this sample were about 400,000 distinct CDR3 sequences; about 15% of them appeared once. About 30% of the sample comes from the top ten.

Findings and caveats that apply to the study as a whole: A 13 V-J signature model separated ophthalmopathy from stable hyperthyroidism, with about 88% sensitivity and roughly 81% specificity in cross-validation and 80%/75% in testing. No statistical method was used to set the sample size in advance, and investigators knew the group allocation. In validation, the model predicted progression to ophthalmopathy a median of 6.5 months before onset, with about 71% sensitivity and nearly 75% specificity. Most expanded thyroid clonotypes (frequency above 0.001) were also found in blood, which suggests that blood repertoires may mirror thyroid immune responses.

This clonotype was picked up many times. The antigen it binds to is not known. The record has no base qualities; no much larger clone is one base away. The origin of this receptor is a woman in her thirties with Graves' hyperthyroidism. The sequenced material came from blood. The chain is assembled from TRBV5-1 and TRBJ2-7; a weak D assignment points to TRBD1 (6 bases agree). The CDR3 here reads CASSLDRAGGEQYF. The nucleotide sequence is TGCGCCAGCAGCTTGGACAGGGCTGGGGGAGAGCAGTACTTC.